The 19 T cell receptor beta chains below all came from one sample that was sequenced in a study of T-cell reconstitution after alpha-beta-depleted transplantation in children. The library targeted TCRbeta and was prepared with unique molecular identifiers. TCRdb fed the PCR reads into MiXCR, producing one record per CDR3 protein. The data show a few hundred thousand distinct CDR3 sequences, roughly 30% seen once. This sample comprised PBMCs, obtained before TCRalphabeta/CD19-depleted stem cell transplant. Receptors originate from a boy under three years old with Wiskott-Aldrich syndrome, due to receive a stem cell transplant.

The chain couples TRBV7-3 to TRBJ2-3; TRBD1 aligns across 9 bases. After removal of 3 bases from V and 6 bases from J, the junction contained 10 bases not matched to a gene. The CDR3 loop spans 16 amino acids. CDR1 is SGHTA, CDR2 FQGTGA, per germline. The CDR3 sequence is CASSFGTGRAADTQYF. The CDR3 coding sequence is TGTGCCAGCAGCTTCGGGACAGGGCGCGCGGCGGATACGCAGTATTTT.

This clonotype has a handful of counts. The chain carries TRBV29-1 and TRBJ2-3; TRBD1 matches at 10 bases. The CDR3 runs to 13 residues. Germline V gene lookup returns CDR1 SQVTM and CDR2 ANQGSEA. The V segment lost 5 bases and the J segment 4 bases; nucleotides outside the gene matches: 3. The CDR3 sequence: CSVWTGGPDTQYF. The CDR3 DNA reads TGCAGCGTTTGGACAGGGGGACCAGATACGCAGTATTTT.

The CDR3 DNA reads as TGCGCCAGCAGTGAGGGGACTATATACAATGAGCAGTTCTTC. This codes for CASSEGTIYNEQFF. V usage is TRBV10-1 and J usage is TRBJ2-1, with 7 nucleotides matching TRBD2. Per germline, CDR1 WNHNN and CDR2 SYGVQD (reference sequence). The CDR3 length is 14 residues. Unmatched junction bases numbered 2, after V lost 2 bases and J lost 4 bases.

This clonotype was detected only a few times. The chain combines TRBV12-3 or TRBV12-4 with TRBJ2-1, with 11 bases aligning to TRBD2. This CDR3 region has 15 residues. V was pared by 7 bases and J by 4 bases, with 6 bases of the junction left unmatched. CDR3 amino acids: CASTPGLAAYNEQFF. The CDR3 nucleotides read TGTGCCAGCACCCCGGGACTAGCGGCTTACAATGAGCAGTTCTTC.

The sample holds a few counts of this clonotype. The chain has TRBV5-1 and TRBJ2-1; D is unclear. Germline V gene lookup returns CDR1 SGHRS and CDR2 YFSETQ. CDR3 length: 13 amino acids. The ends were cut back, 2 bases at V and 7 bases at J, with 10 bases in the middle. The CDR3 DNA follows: TGCGCCAGCAGCTTAGAGGCTTGGAATGAGCAGTTCTTC. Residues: CASSLEAWNEQFF.

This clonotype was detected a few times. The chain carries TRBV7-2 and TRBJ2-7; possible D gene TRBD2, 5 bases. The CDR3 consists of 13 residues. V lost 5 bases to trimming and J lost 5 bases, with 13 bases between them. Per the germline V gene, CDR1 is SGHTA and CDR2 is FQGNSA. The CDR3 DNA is TGTGCCAGCAGCCGTAGTAGCGAGGACGAGCAGTACTTC. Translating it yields CASSRSSEDEQYF.

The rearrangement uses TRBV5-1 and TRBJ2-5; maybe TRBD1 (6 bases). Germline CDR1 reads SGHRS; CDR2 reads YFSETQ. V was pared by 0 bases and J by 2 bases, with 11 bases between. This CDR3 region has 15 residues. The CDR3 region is CASSLGTVIQETQYF. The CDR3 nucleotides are TGCGCCAGCAGCTTGGGGACAGTGATACAAGAGACCCAGTACTTC. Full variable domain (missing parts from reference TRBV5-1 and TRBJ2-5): KAGVTQTPRYLIKTRGQQVTLSCSPISGHRSVSWYQQTPGQGLQFLFEYFSETQRNKGNFPGRFSGRQFSNSRSEMNVSTLELGDSALYLCASSLGTVIQETQYFGPGTRLLVL.

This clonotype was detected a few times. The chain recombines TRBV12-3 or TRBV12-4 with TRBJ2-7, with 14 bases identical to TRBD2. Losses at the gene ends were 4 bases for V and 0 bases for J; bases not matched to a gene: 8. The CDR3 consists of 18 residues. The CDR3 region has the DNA TGTGCCAGCAGTTCCTATGGACTAGCGGGAGGAAGCTCCTACGAGCAGTACTTC. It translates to CASSSYGLAGGSSYEQYF.

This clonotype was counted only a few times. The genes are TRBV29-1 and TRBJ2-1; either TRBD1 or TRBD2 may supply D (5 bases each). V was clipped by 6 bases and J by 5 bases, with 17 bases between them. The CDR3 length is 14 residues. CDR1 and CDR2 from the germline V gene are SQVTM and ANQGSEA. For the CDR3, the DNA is TGCAGCGTGGAGGACTCCGCAGGGCACAATGAGCAGTTCTTC. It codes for CSVEDSAGHNEQFF.

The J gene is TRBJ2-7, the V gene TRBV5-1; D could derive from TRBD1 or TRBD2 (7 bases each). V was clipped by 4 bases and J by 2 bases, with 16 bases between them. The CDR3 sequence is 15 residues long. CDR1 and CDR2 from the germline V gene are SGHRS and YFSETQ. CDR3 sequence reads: CASSTGGQPTYEQYF. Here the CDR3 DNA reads TGCGCCAGCAGCACGGGGGGACAGCCTACCTACGAGCAGTACTTC.

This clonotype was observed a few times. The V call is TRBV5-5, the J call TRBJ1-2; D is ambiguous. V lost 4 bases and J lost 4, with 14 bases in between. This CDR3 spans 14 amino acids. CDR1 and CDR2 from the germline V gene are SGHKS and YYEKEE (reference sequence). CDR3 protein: CASSPGSGAYGYTF. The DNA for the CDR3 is TGTGCCAGCAGCCCGGGAAGCGGAGCCTATGGCTACACCTTC.

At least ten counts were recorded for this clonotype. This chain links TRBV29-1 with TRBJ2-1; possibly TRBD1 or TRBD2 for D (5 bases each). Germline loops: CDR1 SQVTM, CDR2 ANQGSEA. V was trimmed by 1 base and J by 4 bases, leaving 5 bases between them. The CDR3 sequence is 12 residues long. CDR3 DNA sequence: TGCAGCGTTGAAGGGGGGTACAATGAGCAGTTCTTC. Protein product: CSVEGGYNEQFF.

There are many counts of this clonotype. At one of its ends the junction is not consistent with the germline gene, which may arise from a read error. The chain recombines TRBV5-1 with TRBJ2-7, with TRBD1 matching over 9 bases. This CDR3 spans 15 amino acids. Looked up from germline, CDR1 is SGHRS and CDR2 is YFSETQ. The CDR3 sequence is CASSLGGTGTYEQYF. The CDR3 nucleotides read TGTGCCAGCTCTCTGGGGGGGACAGGGACATACGAGCAGTACTTC. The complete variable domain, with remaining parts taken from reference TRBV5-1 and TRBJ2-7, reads KAGVTQTPRYLIKTRGQQVTLSCSPISGHRSVSWYQQTPGQGLQFLFEYFSETQRNKGNFPGRFSGRQFSNSRSEMNVSTLELGDSALYLCASSLGGTGTYEQYFGPGTRLTVT.

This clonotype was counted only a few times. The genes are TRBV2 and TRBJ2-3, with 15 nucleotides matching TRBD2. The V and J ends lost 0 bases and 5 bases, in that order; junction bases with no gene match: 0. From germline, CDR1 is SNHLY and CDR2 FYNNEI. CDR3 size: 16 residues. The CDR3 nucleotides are TGTGCCAGCAGTGAAGCGGGACTAGCGGGAGGAGATACGCAGTATTTT. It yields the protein CASSEAGLAGGDTQYF.

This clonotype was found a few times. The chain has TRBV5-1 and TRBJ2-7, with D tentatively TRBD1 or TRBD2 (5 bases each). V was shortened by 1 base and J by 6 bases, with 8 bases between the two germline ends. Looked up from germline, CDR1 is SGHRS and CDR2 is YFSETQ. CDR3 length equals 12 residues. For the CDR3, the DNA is TGCGCCAGCAGCTTGATGGGGACCGAGCAGTACTTC. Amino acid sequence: CASSLMGTEQYF.

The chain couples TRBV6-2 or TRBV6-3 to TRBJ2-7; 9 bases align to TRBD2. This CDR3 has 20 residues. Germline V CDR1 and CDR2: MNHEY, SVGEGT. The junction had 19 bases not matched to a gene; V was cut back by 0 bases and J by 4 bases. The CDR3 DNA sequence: TGTGCCAGCAGTTACTCGAGTGCGGGAGGGGGTCGAATCGGACAATACGAGCAGTACTTC. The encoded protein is CASSYSSAGGGRIGQYEQYF.

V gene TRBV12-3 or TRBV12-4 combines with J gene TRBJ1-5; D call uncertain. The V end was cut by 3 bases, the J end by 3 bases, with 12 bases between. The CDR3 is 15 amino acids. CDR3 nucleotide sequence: TGTGCCAGCAGTTTCGTAATGAGGGACAATCAGCCCCAGCATTTT. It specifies CASSFVMRDNQPQHF.

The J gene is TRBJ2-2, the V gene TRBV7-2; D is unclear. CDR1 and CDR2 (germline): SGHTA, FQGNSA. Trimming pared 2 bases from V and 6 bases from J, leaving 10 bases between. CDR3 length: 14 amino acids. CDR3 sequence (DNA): TGTGCCAGCAGCTTAACGCGGATCGCCGGGGAGCTGTTTTTT. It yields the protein CASSLTRIAGELFF.

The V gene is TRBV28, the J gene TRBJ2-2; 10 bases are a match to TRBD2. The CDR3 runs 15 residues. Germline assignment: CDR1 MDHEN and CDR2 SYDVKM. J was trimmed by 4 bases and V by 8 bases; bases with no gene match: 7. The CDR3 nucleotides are TGTGCCAGCGGGCTTCTAGCGGGAGTCACCGGGGAGCTGTTTTTT. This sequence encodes CASGLLAGVTGELFF.